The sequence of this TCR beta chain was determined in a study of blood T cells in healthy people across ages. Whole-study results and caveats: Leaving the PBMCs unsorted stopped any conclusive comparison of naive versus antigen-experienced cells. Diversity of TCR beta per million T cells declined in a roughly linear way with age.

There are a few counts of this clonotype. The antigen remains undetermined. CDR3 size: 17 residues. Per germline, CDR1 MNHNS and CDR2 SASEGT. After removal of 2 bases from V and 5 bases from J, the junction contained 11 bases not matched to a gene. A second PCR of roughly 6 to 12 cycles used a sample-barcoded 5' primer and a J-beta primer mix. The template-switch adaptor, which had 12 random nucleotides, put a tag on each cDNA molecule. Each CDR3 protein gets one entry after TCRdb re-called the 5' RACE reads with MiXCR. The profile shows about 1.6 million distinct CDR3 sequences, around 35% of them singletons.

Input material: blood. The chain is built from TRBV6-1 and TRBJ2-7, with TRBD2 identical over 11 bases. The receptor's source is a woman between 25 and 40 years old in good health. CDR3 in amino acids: CASSESTSGSLFHEQYF. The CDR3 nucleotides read TGTGCCAGCAGTGAAAGCACTAGCGGGAGCCTCTTCCACGAGCAGTACTTC.